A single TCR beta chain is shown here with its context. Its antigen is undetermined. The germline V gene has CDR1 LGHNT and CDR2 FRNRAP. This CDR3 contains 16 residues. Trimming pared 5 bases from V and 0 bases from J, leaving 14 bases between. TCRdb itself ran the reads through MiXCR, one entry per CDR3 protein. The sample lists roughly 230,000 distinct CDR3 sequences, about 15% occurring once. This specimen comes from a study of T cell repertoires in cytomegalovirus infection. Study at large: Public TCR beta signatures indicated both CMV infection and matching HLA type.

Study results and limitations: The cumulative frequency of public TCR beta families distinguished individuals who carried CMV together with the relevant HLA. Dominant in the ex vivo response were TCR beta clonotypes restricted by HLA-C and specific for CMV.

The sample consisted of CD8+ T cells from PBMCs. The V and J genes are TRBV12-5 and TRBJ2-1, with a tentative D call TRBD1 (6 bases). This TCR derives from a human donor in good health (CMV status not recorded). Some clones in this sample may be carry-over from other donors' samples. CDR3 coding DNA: TGTGCTAGTGGTGTCCACAGGGAGAGCTCCTACAATGAGCAGTTCTTC. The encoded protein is CASGVHRESSYNEQFF.